The sequence of this T cell receptor (beta chain) was determined in a study of cytomegalovirus exposure and HLA in healthy donors. Both 60 Vbeta primers and 13 Jbeta primers went into the PCR. Produced via immunoSEQ multiplex PCR; TCRdb's table is partial and in-frame only. In total, the table holds tens of thousands of clones. Germline V lookup: CDR1 SGHRS, CDR2 YFSETQ. The trim removed 4 bases at V and 5 bases at J, leaving 10 bases unmatched. The CDR3 is 17 amino acids. The chain links TRBV5-1 to TRBJ2-3; TRBD2 aligns across 13 bases. Sequencing used PBMCs. The origin of this receptor is a man between 35 and 55 years old in good health and CMV-seronegative. The CDR3 sequence: CASSLPGLAGSGDTQYF. CDR3 DNA sequence: TGCGCCAGCAGCCTACCGGGACTAGCGGGGTCTGGAGATACGCAGTATTTT.